The clone carrying this T cell receptor beta chain is termed medium-sized. The antigen remains unidentified. 13 Jbeta primers and 60 Vbeta primers were used for the PCR. Sequenced by immunoSEQ multiplex PCR; TCRdb stores in-frame clones only, minus some. The sample has tens of thousands of clones; around 81% are singletons. V was clipped by 5 bases and J by 2 bases, with 24 bases between them. Germline V CDR1 and CDR2: SQVTM, ANQGSEA. The CDR3 extends over 18 amino acids. This sample is part of a study of cytomegalovirus exposure and HLA in healthy donors. Study-level points and caveats: Researchers counted around 150 TCR beta chains as cytomegalovirus-associated. HLA alleles were associated with around 17,000 TCR beta sequences in a later analysis at 0.05 false discovery rate. Of the V segments, some could not be distinguished, including TRBV6-2 and TRBV6-3, and were excluded.

The V call is TRBV29-1, the J call TRBJ1-4; D remains unclear. This TCR derives from a male donor in good health and CMV-seropositive. Sequencing was carried out using PBMCs. In DNA form, the CDR3 reads TGCAGCGTTCGTCTCGAGGGAAGGGTTCCGTCGACTAATGAAAAACTGTTTTTT. Protein sequence: CSVRLEGRVPSTNEKLFF.